This TCR beta chain derives from a study of CD8 T cells in Susac syndrome. The RNA, about 0.5 to 1 ug, was put through reverse transcription using random hexamers. TCRdb called the immunoSEQ multiplex PCR reads again in MiXCR, with one record for every CDR3 protein. The sample shows more than 150,000 distinct CDR3 sequences, around 94% of them seen only once. This CDR3 comprises 13 residues. Deletions cut 6 bases from V and 1 base from J, with 8 bases between. The germline gives CDR1 LNHDA, CDR2 SQIVND (reference sequence). While CD8+ and CD4+ T cells were isolated negatively, TEMRA cells were enriched by FACS.

The V and J genes are TRBV19 and TRBJ2-3; D is uncertain. The source material was CD4+ T cells from PBMCs. The sequence derives from a human donor in good health. The CDR3 loop reads CASSGRGTDTQYF. The CDR3 nucleotides are TGTGCCAGTAGCGGACGGGGCACAGATACGCAGTATTTT.